The 24 T cell receptor beta chains in this list originate from one sample, sequenced in a study of T cells in Graves' hyperthyroidism and ophthalmopathy. RNA transcripts provided the source from which TCR beta CDR3 regions were amplified. The study used the HTBI primer set for a first-round RT-PCR of the TCR CDR3. In TCRdb, the multiplex PCR reads were re-called with MiXCR into one record per CDR3 protein. Among about 410,000 distinct CDR3 sequences listed, roughly 14% were seen once. The specimen was blood. These TCRs come from a man aged 18 to 29 with Graves' ophthalmopathy.

In this sample, this clonotype turned up a few times. V gene TRBV11-2 combines with J gene TRBJ2-7; perhaps TRBD2 as D (5 bases). Germline lookup yields CDR1 SGHAT and CDR2 FQNNGV. V shed 10 bases and J shed 2 bases, with 18 bases lying between them. CDR3 length: 14 amino acids. The CDR3 DNA reads as TGTGCCACCAGTGGAGACTACCCTACCTACGAGCAGTACTTC. The encoded protein is CATSGDYPTYEQYF.

The table lists this clonotype with many counts. The chain recombines TRBV6-1 with TRBJ2-7; D is perhaps TRBD2 (6 bases). CDR1 is MNHNS, CDR2 SASEGT, per germline. The CDR3 totals 14 residues. Trimming took off 8 bases at V and 6 bases at J, with 20 bases between the two ends. This CDR3 reads CASGELAVSFEQYF. In nucleotides, the CDR3 is TGTGCCAGCGGGGAACTAGCCGTATCGTTCGAGCAGTACTTC.

This clonotype was observed many times. The genes are TRBV10-1 and TRBJ2-1; D is perhaps TRBD1 (6 bases). Per germline, CDR1 WNHNN and CDR2 SYGVQD (reference sequence). The CDR3 contains 14 residues. Trimming took 2 bases from V and 9 from J, leaving 14 bases between them. The CDR3 coding sequence is TGCGCCAGCAGTGAGGGGTCAGGGGTGGGTGAGCAGTTCTTC. This sequence encodes CASSEGSGVGEQFF.

This clonotype was picked up a small number of times. The chain links TRBV15 to TRBJ1-2, with D uncertain. Germline assignment: CDR1 LNHNV and CDR2 YYDKDF (reference sequence). The CDR3 has 13 residues. V was trimmed by 1 base and J by 8 bases, leaving 11 bases between them. This CDR3 reads CATSRAVVKGYTF. The CDR3 nucleotides are TGTGCCACCAGCAGAGCCGTAGTTAAGGGCTACACCTTC.

This clonotype has a count of ten or more. V and J are TRBV20-1 and TRBJ2-5, with D hard to call. CDR1 and CDR2 (germline): DFQATT, SNEGSKA (reference sequence). The CDR3 spans 15 residues. V was cut by 2 bases and J by 2 bases, with 15 bases left in between. The DNA of the CDR3 is TGCAGTGCTAGATCGCCCGTGAGAAGTCAAGAGACCCAGTACTTC. Translation: CSARSPVRSQETQYF.

CDR3 amino acids: CASSPSSWGTQYF. As DNA, the CDR3 is TGTGCCAGCAGCCCTAGCTCTTGGGGTACGCAGTATTTT. The chain carries TRBV6-2 or TRBV6-3 and TRBJ2-3; possibly TRBD2 for D (5 bases). The CDR3 has 13 amino acids. V lost 6 bases and J 8 bases, leaving 15 bases between the germline ends. Germline V lookup: CDR1 MNHEY, CDR2 SVGEGT.

The chain combines TRBV10-1 with TRBJ2-7, with TRBD1 matching over 7 bases. This CDR3 is built from 13 residues. J lost 7 bases, V lost 6 bases, and 9 bases had no gene match. CDR1 and CDR2 (germline): WNHNN, SYGVQD (reference sequence). CDR3 sequence (DNA): TGCGCCAGCAGCACAGACAGGGTCCGGGAGCAGTACTTC. This codes for CASSTDRVREQYF.

The J gene is TRBJ2-5, the V gene TRBV29-1; no reliable D call. V was pared by 0 bases and J by 5 bases, with 13 bases between. Germline assignment: CDR1 SQVTM and CDR2 ANQGSEA. The CDR3 covers 14 residues. The CDR3 DNA reads as TGCAGCGTTGAAGAGAATTGGGGTAGGGAGACCCAGTACTTC. Translated: CSVEENWGRETQYF.

The J gene is TRBJ2-5, the V gene TRBV5-1, with 7 nucleotides matching TRBD1. Unmatched junction bases numbered 11, after V lost 6 bases and J lost 3 bases. In germline, CDR1 is SGHRS, CDR2 YFSETQ. The CDR3 loop spans 15 amino acids. CDR3 sequence (DNA): TGCGCCAGCAAAGCTCCCGGGACAGTAAAAGAGACCCAGTACTTC. It codes for CASKAPGTVKETQYF.

Points on this clonotype: It may be a read error: a sequence one base away is much more abundant. This chain uses TRBV12-5 with TRBJ2-7; 8 bases match TRBD2. The CDR3 has 14 amino acids. The germline gives CDR1 LGHNT, CDR2 FRNRAP. V shed 11 bases, J shed 7 bases, and the junction held 16 bases outside the gene matches. CDR3 bases: TGTGCTTCCTACCTTACGGGGGGGCGCGATGAGCAGTACTTC. Translation gives CASYLTGGRDEQYF.

V usage is TRBV5-1 and J usage is TRBJ2-7; D tentatively reads TRBD1 or TRBD2 (6 bases each). The germline CDR1 and CDR2 sequences are SGHRS and YFSETQ. Trimming removed 6 bases from V and 6 bases from J, with 19 bases in between. CDR3 size: 14 residues. The DNA of the CDR3 is TGCGCCAGCATCCCATTCCCGGGGGCAGGCGAGCAGTACTTC. Protein product: CASIPFPGAGEQYF.

The chain recombines TRBV6-1 with TRBJ2-7, with D possibly matching TRBD2 (6 bases). The CDR3 contains 13 residues. Germline CDR1 MNHNS, CDR2 SASEGT. Trimming left V 2 bases short and J 5 bases short, with 10 bases between. The CDR3 protein is CASSELAVHEQYF. CDR3 DNA sequence: TGTGCCAGCAGTGAATTAGCGGTCCACGAGCAGTACTTC.

The J gene is TRBJ1-5, the V gene TRBV30; D is perhaps TRBD1 (6 bases). Trimming took 1 base from V and 2 from J, leaving 9 bases between them. The CDR3 runs to 14 residues. CDR1 and CDR2 (germline): GTSNPN, SVGIG (reference sequence). The CDR3 DNA reads as TGTGCCTGGAGTGGGAACAGGGGCAATCAGCCCCAGCATTTT. It yields the protein CAWSGNRGNQPQHF.

This clonotype was counted at least ten times. This chain uses TRBV7-9 with TRBJ1-1; TRBD1 is a possible D gene (5 bases). The length of the CDR3 is 13 residues. V lost 5 bases, J lost 2 bases, and 9 bases lay in between. The germline V gene has CDR1 SEHNR and CDR2 FQNEAQ (reference sequence). The CDR3 region is CASSGGVNTEAFF. In DNA form, the CDR3 reads TGTGCCAGCAGCGGAGGGGTAAACACTGAAGCTTTCTTT.

This clonotype was observed at least ten times. The V call is TRBV6-6, the J call TRBJ2-7; 11 positions agree with TRBD1. Germline CDR1 MNHNY, CDR2 SVGAGI (reference sequence). The CDR3 totals 16 residues. V was clipped by 2 bases and J by 2 bases; unmatched bases: 5. CDR3 in amino acids: CASSYRDRGVTYEQYF. CDR3 coding DNA: TGTGCCAGCAGTTACAGGGACAGGGGGGTCACCTACGAGCAGTACTTC.

The rearrangement uses TRBV19 and TRBJ2-1; D remains ambiguous. The CDR3 covers 15 residues. Trimming cost V 0 bases and J 2 bases, with 8 bases left between them. Germline loops: CDR1 LNHDA, CDR2 SQIVND (reference sequence). The DNA of the CDR3 is TGTGCCAGTAGTATAGATTCGCAAACCTACAATGAGCAGTTCTTC. This encodes CASSIDSQTYNEQFF. Full variable domain (rest looked up from reference TRBV19 and TRBJ2-1): DGGITQSPKYLFRKEGQNVTLSCEQNLNHDAMYWYRQDPGQGLRLIYYSQIVNDFQKGDIAEGYSVSREKKESFPLTVTSAQKNPTAFYLCASSIDSQTYNEQFFGPGTRLTVL.

This clonotype was seen many times. The chain couples TRBV6-2 or TRBV6-3 to TRBJ2-7, with 7 bases aligning to TRBD2. V shed 2 bases and J 0 bases; nucleotides not matched to a gene: 7. This CDR3 has 16 amino acids. Germline lookup yields CDR1 MNHEY and CDR2 SVGEGT. CDR3 sequence (DNA): TGTGCCAGCAGTTACGGGCTAGCGGAACTCTCCTACGAGCAGTACTTC. It codes for CASSYGLAELSYEQYF.

This clonotype was recorded at least ten times. The chain couples TRBV3-1 to TRBJ2-7, with D possibly matching TRBD1 (5 bases). This CDR3 is 14 amino acids long. Germline CDR1 and CDR2: LGHDT and YNNKEL (reference sequence). The V end was cut by 1 base, the J end by 0 bases, with 7 bases between. CDR3 nucleotide sequence: TGTGCCAGCAGCCAAGGAGACAGCTCCTACGAGCAGTACTTC. This gives the protein CASSQGDSSYEQYF.

For this clonotype: The CDR3 does not close with the conserved phenylalanine or tryptophan, likely indicating a read error. The chain recombines TRBV18 with TRBJ1-1; D is uncertain. V gave up 0 bases and J gave up 0 bases, with 2 bases separating them. Germline loops: CDR1 KGHSH, CDR2 LQKENI. This CDR3 has 13 residues. The CDR3 region is CASSPPLNTEAFS. As DNA, the CDR3 is TGTGCCAGCTCACCACCTTTGAACACTGAAGCTTTCTCT.

This clonotype was observed many times. The genes are TRBV15 and TRBJ2-1, with 13 nucleotides matching TRBD2. The CDR3 is 19 residues long. V dropped 3 bases and J dropped 4; count of bases not matched to a gene: 12. The germline V gene encodes CDR1 LNHNV and CDR2 YYDKDF (reference sequence). The CDR3 is CATSRVPGLAGFSYNEQFF. The CDR3 nucleotides are TGTGCCACCAGCAGGGTTCCGGGACTAGCGGGATTCAGTTACAATGAGCAGTTCTTC.

Only a few counts were recorded for this clonotype. V gene TRBV3-1 combines with J gene TRBJ1-2; 7 bases agree with TRBD1. J lost 7 bases, V lost 0 bases, and 20 bases had no gene match. CDR1 LGHDT and CDR2 YNNKEL come from the germline V gene (reference sequence). This CDR3 is built from 19 residues. The CDR3 nucleotides are TGTGCCAGCAGCCAAGAGGAGAGGGGGCGTCTTTGGACTTCTGGTGGCTACACCTTC. It encodes CASSQEERGRLWTSGGYTF.

This clonotype was counted at least ten times. The chain is built from TRBV20-1 and TRBJ2-5; D uncertain. Germline CDR1 is DFQATT and CDR2 is SNEGSKA (reference sequence). The germline V and J ends were trimmed by 7 bases and 5 bases, with 14 bases remaining between them. The CDR3 covers 12 residues. The CDR3 region is CSVRSRWETQYF. The CDR3, as DNA: TGCAGTGTAAGAAGCAGGTGGGAGACCCAGTACTTC.

The chain couples TRBV25-1 to TRBJ2-7, with D perhaps TRBD1 (5 bases). From germline, CDR1 is MGHDK and CDR2 SYGVNS. V was shortened by 1 base and J by 2 bases, with 9 bases between the two germline ends. The CDR3 is 14 residues long. DNA of the CDR3: TGTGCCAGCAGTGAATGGGGCTCCACCTACGAGCAGTACTTC. Its protein is CASSEWGSTYEQYF.

This clonotype was found many times. The chain combines TRBV6-6 with TRBJ2-2; D might be TRBD1 (5 bases). Trimming stripped 2 bases from V and 7 bases from J, with 14 bases between. Germline V gene data show CDR1 as MNHNY and CDR2 as SVGAGI (reference sequence). The CDR3 is 15 amino acids. The CDR3 DNA reads TGTGCCAGCAGTTACCCTGCAGGGATCGGCGGGGAGCTGTTTTTT. Protein product: CASSYPAGIGGELFF.